This T cell receptor (beta chain) originates from a study of identical twins listed by TCRdb under 2016. Background for the entire study: To test whether fetal clonotypes persist, the study used deep sequencing on TCR alpha and beta repertoires from monozygotic twins, unrelated adults of various ages, and cord blood. To rule out contamination, the twin experiments were replicated at different times with different library preparation protocols. The paper as a whole reports these results and caveats: Zero-insertion analyses could be partly confounded by invariant T cells such as MAIT and iNKT, although diverse VJ usage argued against such confounding for most clonotypes. Because the same donors could not be followed over many years, conclusions were based on cross-sectional statistical analysis. Excess twin sharing in beta out-of-frame sequences was weaker because fewer shared sequences lowered the signal-to-noise ratio. Abundant cord blood beta clonotypes had fewer insertions, young adult naive repertoires showed a similar but weaker trend, and memory repertoires showed no such trend. In monozygotic twins, recombination models systematically underestimated out-of-frame TCR alpha sharing, but the models matched the sharing seen between unrelated individuals. Compared with coincidental sharing between unrelated individuals, out-of-frame TCR alpha sequences shared between twins showed an excess of sequences with low generation probability.

Every donor was a healthy Caucasian. The twin cohort consisted of three pairs of female monozygotic twins, all aged 18 to 29 years. Peripheral blood mononuclear cells were used as the source from which RNA for TCR libraries was isolated. The CDR3 spans 17 residues, from the cysteine through the phenylalanine. Only the CDR3 part of the read is kept: 51 bases, read in frame from the first base. V is cut back by 5 bases and J by 8 bases, with 16 bases in the junction unmatched. Library creation used 5' RACE. Data came from an Illumina HiSeq 2000. A universal primer binding site was introduced by template switching, and a unique molecular identifier was present in the final cDNA, enabling accurate counting of TCR cDNA molecules. First-strand cDNA for TCR alpha and beta chains was synthesized from specific primers in the conserved constant-segment region. Each cDNA library was double barcoded, with a SMART-Mk sample barcode plus Illumina barcodes, to control for contamination. Two successive PCR steps introduced TruSeq adapter sequences along with Illumina sample barcodes. The Illumina HiSeq platform was used with custom primers to sequence TCR alpha and beta cDNA libraries. The authors processed their data as follows. Raw reads were processed with MiGEC to extract unique molecular identifiers, and MiXCR was used to determine CDR3 positions. Recombination models were inferred per individual with the repgenHMM and IGoR tools using an EM algorithm. Shared clonotypes were analyzed with the tcR package in R, and sharing was normalized by the product of cloneset sizes. Out-of-frame nonproductive sequences were analyzed to study raw recombination free of thymic and clonal selection effects. TCRdb reworked the public reads: Q25 trimming with fastp, MiXCR clone assembly, productive beta chains retained. Rows are combined by CDR3 protein, so each entry shows the most common genes and DNA. Here the V and J calls rest on TCRdb's processing, not on the authors' analysis. The sample profile shows 750,000 to 950,000 distinct CDR3 sequences; more than 9% of them were found once. 1.5% to 2% of the sample is taken by the ten largest.

This clonotype was counted a few times. Its target antigen remains unknown. Base-call qualities are not available, and no considerably larger clone is one nucleotide away. This sample was also put to use in a study of yellow fever vaccine responses in identical twins. The second paper further reports: The authors reported that the T cell response to vaccination in identical twins appeared partly convergent and partly personalized. In the study, vaccine-responding T cell clones were precisely tracked in identical twins.

The chain links TRBV12-3 or TRBV12-4 with TRBJ2-1; 9 middle bases align to TRBD1. Sequencing was performed on PBMCs. The TCR sequence derives from a young woman in good health. The nucleotide sequence is given as TGTGCCAGCAGTCCCTACGCCGGGACAGGGTTCGCCGATGAGCAGTTCTTC. It codes for CASSPYAGTGFADEQFF.